The sequence of this TCR beta chain was determined in a study of molecular identifiers for immune sequencing clone quantification. Across the study: Four of five splits of RNA from roughly 18,000 or 92,000 naive CD8 cells were sequenced in replicates.

Study-level points and caveats: Over 99% of effector molecules, yet under 1% of naive-cell molecules, were held by clones above 20 RNA copies. Barcode collisions between identical TCR molecules could shrink estimates of highly expanded clone sizes.

The CDR3 totals 18 residues. Trimming cost V 8 bases and J 0 bases, with 22 bases left between them. TCRdb itself ran the PCR reads through MiXCR, one entry per CDR3 protein. The table has fewer than 350,000 distinct CDR3 sequences, around 21% seen once. With regard to this clonotype: Its specificity is not known. It may be a read error: a sequence one base away is much more abundant.

Sequencing was done on a sample of naive CD8+ T cells from blood, with Jurkat cell RNA spiked in. The sample's subset: FACS-sorted CD8+CD4-CCR7+CD45RA+ naive T cells. The chain combines TRBV12-3 or TRBV12-4 with TRBJ2-2, with D tentatively TRBD1 or TRBD2 (5 bases each). This TCR was recovered from a human donor in good health. Some libraries in this study had Jurkat cell RNA spiked in. The CDR3 spells CASLTAVEGSANTGELFF. Here the CDR3 DNA reads TGTGCCAGCCTCACGGCCGTCGAGGGGTCTGCGAACACCGGGGAGCTGTTTTTT.